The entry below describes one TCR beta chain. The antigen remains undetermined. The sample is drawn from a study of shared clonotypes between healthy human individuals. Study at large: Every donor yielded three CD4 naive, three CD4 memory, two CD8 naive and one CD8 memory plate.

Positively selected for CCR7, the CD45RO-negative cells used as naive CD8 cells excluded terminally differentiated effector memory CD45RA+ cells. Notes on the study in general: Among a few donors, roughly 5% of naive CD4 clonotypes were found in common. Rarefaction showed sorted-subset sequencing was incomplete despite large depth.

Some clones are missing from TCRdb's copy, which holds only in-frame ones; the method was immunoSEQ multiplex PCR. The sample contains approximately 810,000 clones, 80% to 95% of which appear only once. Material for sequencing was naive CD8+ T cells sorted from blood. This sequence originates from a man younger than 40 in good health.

CDR3 sequence: CASENSGLYEQYF. The CDR3 DNA is TGTGCCAGCGAGAACAGCGGACTCTACGAGCAGTACTTC. V and J are TRBV7-9 and TRBJ2-7; D is possibly TRBD2 (5 bases). Trimming pared 8 bases from V and 3 bases from J, leaving 14 bases between. The CDR3 contains 13 residues. Germline assignment: CDR1 SEHNR and CDR2 FQNEAQ (reference sequence).